The source of this T cell receptor beta chain is a study of T cell responses to AZD1222 COVID-19 vaccine. Study results and caveats: There were repertoire samples only from the period after the peak T cell response. White British people made up most donors, females outnumbered males, and clonal diversity was possibly underestimated. Reports indicate that nearly half of spike-specific TCRs are directed at unmutated variant regions. It was only a handful of AZD1222 recipients who were seropositive at baseline.

As for this clone: Its target is not known.

Assay used: immunoSEQ multiplex PCR; TCRdb lists only in-frame clones, some missing. This sample has roughly 99,000 clones; 75% to 95% occur once, and the top ten carry around 6.6%. The CDR3 consists of 16 residues. Germline V gene lookup returns CDR1 SGHNT and CDR2 YENEEA. V lost 1 base to trimming and J lost 8 bases, with 18 bases between them. The rearrangement joins TRBV11-3 to TRBJ2-1; D perhaps matches TRBD2 (7 bases). Sequences were derived from peripheral blood, sampled 28 days after the second AZD1222 dose. This clonotype originated in an adult who received the AZD1222 COVID-19 vaccine. CDR3 protein: CASSLAGRGSIYEQFF. The CDR3 DNA reads as TGTGCCAGCAGCTTAGCGGGGAGGGGGAGTATCTATGAGCAGTTCTTC.